The clone carrying this T cell receptor (beta chain) was observed at least ten times. The record originates from a study of T cells in Graves' hyperthyroidism and ophthalmopathy. Patients showing uncontrolled infection, other autoimmune disease, pregnancy or lactation were ineligible. For the diagnoses, clinical symptoms, serum thyroxine and TRAb, thyroid ultrasound and orbital computed tomography were used. The investigators amplified TCR beta CDR3 regions from RNA transcripts. The primer set for the first-round RT-PCR of the TCR CDR3 was HTBI. TCRdb ran MiXCR on the multiplex PCR reads and lists one entry per CDR3 protein. The sample includes 300,000 to 350,000 distinct CDR3 sequences, 20% to 25% of them seen just once. The sample taken for sequencing was blood. The TCR was taken from a woman between 50 and 59 years old with Graves' hyperthyroidism.

CDR3 sequence (DNA): TGTGCCAGCAGTTTTGGCAGGGCATACGAGCAGTACTTC. This codes for CASSFGRAYEQYF. This sequence joins TRBV27 and TRBJ2-7, with a tentative D call TRBD1 (5 bases). V was clipped by 3 bases and J by 4 bases, with 10 bases between them. This CDR3 is built from 13 residues. Germline CDR1 reads MNHEY; CDR2 reads SMNVEV (reference sequence).